The 20 T cell receptor beta chains listed next were all sequenced from one sample in a study of regulatory T cells in long-lasting Graves disease. The time point: newly diagnosed GD, antithyroid drugs for less than 3 months. PBMC-derived RNA was used for the TCR library. Assembly of TCR beta libraries relied on iRepertoire HTBI primers together with Arm-PCR of CDR3 regions. TCRdb re-called the multiplex PCR reads with MiXCR, one entry per CDR3 protein. The sample lists about 540,000 distinct CDR3 sequences, roughly 13% occurring once. These data also formed part of another study, on T cells in Graves' hyperthyroidism and ophthalmopathy.

Material: peripheral blood mononuclear cells (PBMCs), obtained at new diagnosis, from a patient treated with antithyroid drugs. These TCRs come from a man aged 25-45 years with Graves disease.

This clonotype was counted a single time. The junction does not match germline at one end; this may be a read error. The chain carries TRBV12-3 or TRBV12-4 and TRBJ1-6; D is perhaps TRBD1 (6 bases). The CDR3 runs 13 residues. DNA of the CDR3: TGTTCCAGCAGTTTAACAGGGCAGTCACCCCTCCACTTT. Translating it yields CSSSLTGQSPLHF.

This clonotype was seen a single time. A much bigger clone sits one base away, suggesting this may be a read error. The chain has TRBV6-2 or TRBV6-3 and TRBJ2-2; TRBD1 or TRBD2 may be the D gene (5 bases each). V was trimmed by 2 bases and J by 6 bases, leaving 13 bases between them. The CDR3 spans 15 residues. Germline CDR1 MNHEY, CDR2 SVGEGT. The CDR3 reads CASSYRGRESGELFF. CDR3 DNA: TGTGCCAGCAGTTACAGGGGACGAGAGTCCGGGGAGCTGTTTTTT.

The chain is built from TRBV4-1 and TRBJ1-2, with D unclear. Germline V gene lookup returns CDR1 MGHRA and CDR2 YSYEKL. This CDR3 has 12 residues. Trimming stripped 8 bases from V and 3 bases from J, with 10 bases between. Written as DNA, the CDR3 is TGCGCCAGCCTCGGTCCAGACTATGGCTACACCTTC. It codes for CASLGPDYGYTF.

The V and J genes are TRBV25-1 and TRBJ2-7, with no clear D. The CDR3 contains 13 residues. Germline CDR1 reads MGHDK; CDR2 reads SYGVNS. Trimming took 1 base from V and 9 from J, leaving 13 bases between them. In nucleotides, the CDR3 is TGTGCCAGCAGTGAATCTCCCTCGGATATGCAGTACTTC. It encodes CASSESPSDMQYF.

This clonotype was counted many times. The chain has TRBV30 and TRBJ2-2; D is ambiguous. V was pared by 0 bases and J by 1 base, with 0 bases between. The CDR3 is made up of 12 amino acids. Per germline, CDR1 GTSNPN and CDR2 SVGIG (reference sequence). This chain's CDR3 is CAWSVNTGELFF. The CDR3 DNA reads TGTGCCTGGAGTGTGAACACCGGGGAGCTGTTTTTT.

A few counts support this clonotype. V usage is TRBV4-1 and J usage is TRBJ2-1; D call uncertain. Germline CDR1 MGHRA, CDR2 YSYEKL. V lost 0 bases to trimming and J lost 0 bases, with 9 bases between them. This CDR3 is built from 16 residues. The CDR3: CASSQDYVSSYNEQFF. In DNA, the CDR3 is TGCGCCAGCAGCCAAGATTACGTGAGCTCCTACAATGAGCAGTTCTTC.

This clonotype turned up a few times. The V and J genes are TRBV20-1 and TRBJ1-5, with D maybe TRBD1 (5 bases). V gave up 3 bases and J gave up 7 bases, with 16 bases separating them. Per germline, CDR1 DFQATT and CDR2 SNEGSKA (reference sequence). CDR3 length: 14 amino acids. The CDR3 DNA follows: TGCAGTGCTAGTCCGGGGGGGGGAGGACAGCCCCAGCATTTT. It yields the protein CSASPGGGGQPQHF.

This clonotype came up many times. This chain connects TRBV2 to TRBJ1-1; maybe TRBD1 (5 bases). This CDR3 is 16 amino acids long. V was trimmed by 2 bases and J by 8 bases, leaving 21 bases between them. Per the germline V gene, CDR1 is SNHLY and CDR2 is FYNNEI. The CDR3 region is CASSEWWSGSLSEAFF. The CDR3 DNA reads as TGTGCCAGCAGTGAATGGTGGTCAGGGAGTCTTTCAGAAGCTTTCTTT.

This clonotype was seen a few times. J is TRBJ2-1 and V is TRBV25-1; no clear D. From germline, CDR1 is MGHDK and CDR2 SYGVNS. This CDR3 has 15 residues. V was clipped by 1 base and J by 5 bases, with 12 bases between them. This chain's CDR3 is CASSESDPVNNEQFF. The CDR3 DNA sequence: TGTGCCAGCAGTGAATCGGACCCCGTCAACAATGAGCAGTTCTTC.

The chain links TRBV7-8 to TRBJ2-3, with 7 bases that match TRBD1. The length of the CDR3 is 13 residues. V lost 6 bases, J lost 8 bases, and 8 bases stayed unmatched. Germline CDR1 and CDR2: SGHVS and FQNEAQ. The CDR3 DNA is TGTGCCAGCAGTCCACAGGGGTTTGGTACGCAGTATTTT. As protein: CASSPQGFGTQYF.

The chain uses TRBV20-1 and TRBJ2-7, with TRBD2 as a possible D gene (6 bases). The CDR3 covers 14 residues. V lost 6 bases and J lost 2, with 17 bases in between. CDR1 is DFQATT, CDR2 SNEGSKA, per germline (reference sequence). The CDR3 nucleotides are TGCAGTGCCTTCCGCGGGGCAGGTCCCTACGAGCAGTACTTC. This gives the protein CSAFRGAGPYEQYF.

This clonotype was found many times. V usage is TRBV28 and J usage is TRBJ1-6; TRBD1 is a possible D gene (6 bases). From germline, CDR1 is MDHEN and CDR2 SYDVKM. The CDR3 totals 17 residues. Trimming shortened V by 10 bases and J by 6 bases, and 25 bases separated the two germline ends. The CDR3: CAIRTAGLKGINSPLHF. The CDR3 DNA is TGTGCCATCCGGACAGCCGGTTTAAAGGGGATTAATTCACCCCTCCACTTT.

This clonotype was counted ten times or more. The chain links TRBV5-1 to TRBJ2-7; 8 nucleotides match TRBD2. The CDR3 totals 16 residues. Trimming removed 0 bases from V and 2 bases from J; junction bases left unmatched: 7. CDR1 is SGHRS and CDR2 is YFSETQ in the germline V gene. The CDR3 DNA is TGCGCCAGCAGCTTGGATTCGCGGGAGGTTGCCTACGAGCAGTACTTC. Its translation: CASSLDSREVAYEQYF.

In regard to this clonotype: One junction end disagrees with the germline gene, perhaps due to a read error. The V gene is TRBV10-1, the J gene TRBJ2-1; D may be TRBD2 (6 bases). Germline CDR1 reads WNHNN; CDR2 reads SYGVQD (reference sequence). This CDR3 has 14 residues. CDR3 region: CASSFSGHYNGQFF. The CDR3 nucleotides are TGCGCCAGCAGTTTCAGCGGGCACTACAATGGGCAGTTCTTC.

This clonotype was seen a handful of times. The V and J genes are TRBV27 and TRBJ2-7, with 10 nucleotides matching TRBD2. Unmatched junction bases numbered 5, after V lost 1 base and J lost 2 bases. The CDR3 is 16 amino acids. The germline V gene encodes CDR1 MNHEY and CDR2 SMNVEV (reference sequence). CDR3 nucleotides: TGTGCCAGCAGTTTATATAGCGGGGGGTATACCTACGAGCAGTACTTC. Protein sequence: CASSLYSGGYTYEQYF.

Turning to this clonotype: Since a much larger clone is just one base distant, this may be a read error. The chain links TRBV4-2 to TRBJ2-3, with TRBD1 identical over 9 bases. The V gene end was trimmed by 5 bases and the J gene end by 4 bases; junction bases not matched to a gene: 4. From germline, CDR1 is LGHNA and CDR2 YNFKEQ. There are 14 residues in the CDR3. CDR3 sequence reads: CASSWDRAADTQYF. CDR3 DNA: TGTGCCAGCAGCTGGGACAGGGCGGCAGATACGCAGTATTTT.

This clonotype has ten or more counts. V gene TRBV7-9 combines with J gene TRBJ2-3; TRBD2 might be the D (6 bases). The V gene lost 6 bases and the J gene lost 6 bases, with 13 bases spanning the gap. Germline CDR1 reads SEHNR; CDR2 reads FQNEAQ (reference sequence). This CDR3 is 13 amino acids long. CDR3: CASRGLIADTQYF. The CDR3, as DNA: TGTGCCAGCAGGGGACTGATCGCGGATACGCAGTATTTT. The variable domain in full, completed from reference TRBV7-9 and TRBJ2-3, reads DTGVSQNPRHKITKRGQNVTFRCDPISEHNRLYWYRQTLGQGPEFLTYFQNEAQLEKSRLLSDRFSAERPKGSFSTLEIQRTEQGDSAMYLCASRGLIADTQYFGPGTRLTVL.

The sample holds one count of this clonotype. This may be a read error, as it is one base from a much larger clone. V gene TRBV7-3 combines with J gene TRBJ2-1, with 12 bases that match TRBD2. The CDR3 is 15 residues long. CDR1 is SGHTA and CDR2 is FQGTGA in the germline V gene. The CDR3 reads CPSSPLAGGINEQFF. In DNA, the CDR3 is TGTCCCAGCAGTCCTCTAGCGGGAGGGATAAATGAGCAGTTCTTC.

This clonotype was seen only a few times. The genes are TRBV20-1 and TRBJ2-3; no reliable D call. Germline values: CDR1 DFQATT, CDR2 SNEGSKA (reference sequence). The CDR3 covers 14 residues. With 3 bases removed from V and 4 bases from J, the gap between germline ends came to 14 bases. Written as DNA, the CDR3 is TGCAGTGCTAGTAAGGCTAGGTTAGCAGATACGCAGTATTTT. Its protein is CSASKARLADTQYF.

This clonotype came up many times. The rearrangement joins TRBV20-1 to TRBJ2-5; 9 bases align to TRBD1. This CDR3 contains 13 residues. Germline CDR1 DFQATT, CDR2 SNEGSKA (reference sequence). The CDR3 nucleotides are TGCACCGTCGCCCGGGACAGGGTGGAGACCCAGTACTTC. Amino acid sequence: CTVARDRVETQYF.